What follows is one TCR beta chain and its context. Its matching antigen is unknown. Only in-frame clones appear in the TCRdb table, and some are missing; sequencing was by immunoSEQ multiplex PCR. The table records 110,000 or so clones, roughly 94% of them present only once. Sequencing was limited to surgery cases with top T cell transcript signatures in brain tissue. The V and J ends lost 4 bases and 6 bases respectively, with 16 bases between them. Germline assignment: CDR1 KGHDR and CDR2 SFDVKD. CDR3 length: 15 residues. This record belongs to a study of brain T cells in children with intractable seizures. Study-wide findings and caveats: Pre- and post-surgery blood differed in depth, so pre-surgery absences may be undersampling. HCMV serostatus was not known, and viral specificity came from CDR3 similarity only.

Source: peripheral blood, taken at surgery. This TCR was recovered from a boy under three years old with hemimegalencephaly and intractable seizures. The rearrangement uses TRBV24-1 and TRBJ2-3, with D unclear. Here the CDR3 reads CATSDQRPFPDTQYF. CDR3 sequence (DNA): TGTGCCACCAGTGACCAAAGACCCTTTCCCGATACGCAGTATTTT.